This T cell receptor beta chain was found in a study of T-cell reconstitution after alpha-beta-depleted transplantation in children. Points from the study as a whole: Once a year had passed after transplant, T-cell counts and diversity came mostly from newly produced T cells. Several hundred expanded graft clones reportedly gave rise to the alpha-beta T cells present about two months after transplant.

Unique molecular identifiers were incorporated into the prepared TCRbeta library. One entry per CDR3 protein results from TCRdb running MiXCR on the PCR reads. Of approximately 230,000 distinct CDR3 sequences listed, around 25% are singletons. CDR1 and CDR2 (germline): LGHDT, YNNKEL (reference sequence). This CDR3 contains 13 residues. J was trimmed by 3 bases and V by 5 bases; bases with no gene match: 3. Of note for this clonotype: The antigen is unknown.

The chain joins TRBV3-1 to TRBJ2-7; TRBD1 agrees at 8 bases. Material: PBMCs, mostly from graft donor cells, obtained 360 days after TCRalphabeta/CD19-depleted stem cell transplant. This clonotype was obtained from a female patient aged 2 to 10 who had a stem cell transplant for congenital amegakaryocytic thrombocytopenia, so the T cells may come from the graft donor. The CDR3 DNA reads TGTGCCAGCAGCTCTGGGACAGGCTACGAGCAGTACTTC. It codes for CASSSGTGYEQYF.